The 2 T cell receptor beta chains reported below all come from one sample, sequenced in a study of human CD8 memory T cell subsets. The TPEX subset meant dysfunctional early memory CD8+ cells, CCR7+ PD-1+ TIGIT+. UMI-labeled 5' RACE was the method by which TCR beta libraries were made. Each CDR3 protein gets one entry in TCRdb, which reprocessed the 5' RACE reads and gives no DNA. The sample holds about 6,600 distinct CDR3 sequences. Sequenced: CD8+ T cells from PBMCs. Receptors were obtained from a human donor in good health.

V is TRBV12-3 or TRBV12-4 and J is TRBJ1-2; TCRdb's D call of TRBD1 is untestable without DNA. This CDR3 has 12 residues. This CDR3 is CASSFGGHGYTF.

This clonotype is labeled large (0.1 to 1%) based on frequency. This sequence joins TRBV28 and TRBJ1-6. The CDR3 spans 15 residues. In germline, CDR1 is MDHEN, CDR2 SYDVKM. This CDR3 reads CASRPEGTYNSPLHF.